Each of the 26 T cell receptor beta chains below was sequenced from the same sample in a study of T cells expressing NK-cell markers. One entry per CDR3 protein, without DNA, is what TCRdb gives after re-calling the 5' RACE reads. This sample's table has approximately 460,000 distinct CDR3 sequences. The source material was blood T cells: a sorted CD56 or NKG2C T cell subset, CD4+ or CD8+ T cells, or bulk PBMC T cells (not recorded which). These receptors were collected from a woman aged 18-70 years in good health.

The chain joins TRBV20-1 to TRBJ2-2; TCRdb lists TRBD2, though no DNA is available to test this call. The CDR3 covers 19 residues. CDR1 is DFQATT and CDR2 is SNEGSKA in the germline V gene (reference sequence). The CDR3 loop reads CSARDPRLAGASNTGELFF.

The chain combines TRBV4-1 with TRBJ2-3; TCRdb indicates TRBD2, and absent DNA this call remains unverified. Germline V gene data show CDR1 as MGHRA and CDR2 as YSYEKL. This CDR3 has 16 amino acids. The CDR3 loop reads CASSSQLAGVTDTQYF.

The chain couples TRBV6-2 or TRBV6-3 to TRBJ1-1; there is no DNA to check the TCRdb D call of TRBD1. Germline loops: CDR1 MNHEY, CDR2 SVGEGT. The CDR3 loop spans 15 amino acids. The chain's CDR3 is CASNPRGQGGTEAFF.

The CDR3 sequence is CASSPRTGGNQPQHF. The chain combines TRBV18 with TRBJ1-5; lacking DNA, the TRBD1 call made by TCRdb goes unchecked. CDR1 KGHSH and CDR2 LQKENI come from the germline V gene. The CDR3 spans 15 residues.

The V and J genes are TRBV2 and TRBJ2-1; the TRBD2 assignment by TCRdb is unverifiable without DNA. The CDR3 extends over 15 amino acids. Germline loops: CDR1 SNHLY, CDR2 FYNNEI. CDR3 in amino acids: CASKGSSGNYNEQFF. The whole variable domain, remainder taken from reference TRBV2 and TRBJ2-1, is EPEVTQTPSHQVTQMGQEVILRCVPISNHLYFYWYRQILGQKVEFLVSFYNNEISEKSEIFDDQFSVERPDGSNFTLKIRSTKLEDSAMYFCASKGSSGNYNEQFFGPGTRLTVL.

The chain has TRBV30 and TRBJ1-4. CDR3 length: 13 residues. Germline values: CDR1 GTSNPN, CDR2 SVGIG (reference sequence). CDR3 protein: CAWRLPWNEKLFF. Supplemented by reference TRBV30 and TRBJ1-4, the full variable domain reads SQTIHQWPATLVQPVGSPLSLECTVEGTSNPNLYWYRQAAGRGLQLLFYSVGIGQISSEVPQNLSASRPQDRQFILSSKKLLLSDSGFYLCAWRLPWNEKLFFGSGTQLSVL.

This chain connects TRBV18 to TRBJ1-2; TCRdb names TRBD1, which stays unverified in the absence of DNA. CDR1 and CDR2 (germline): KGHSH, LQKENI. The CDR3 is 16 amino acids. The chain's CDR3 is CASSPSTLTGSYGYTF.

This sequence joins TRBV3-1 and TRBJ2-5; TCRdb's assignment of TRBD1 cannot be checked, as there is no DNA. This CDR3 contains 16 residues. Looked up from germline, CDR1 is LGHDT and CDR2 is YNNKEL (reference sequence). CDR3 in amino acids: CASSQALRGAWETQYF.

The rearrangement joins TRBV20-1 to TRBJ1-4. This CDR3 is 15 amino acids long. From germline, CDR1 is DFQATT and CDR2 SNEGSKA (reference sequence). CDR3 loop: CSARDLDTPNEKLFF.

The rearrangement uses TRBV6-2 or TRBV6-3 and TRBJ2-3; TCRdb lists TRBD2, though no DNA is available to test this call. In germline, CDR1 is MNHEY, CDR2 SVGEGT. The CDR3 runs 15 residues. CDR3 sequence reads: CASTLSGLGTDTQYF.

This chain uses TRBV20-1 with TRBJ2-3. Germline-derived CDR1 and CDR2 are DFQATT and SNEGSKA (reference sequence). The CDR3 has 15 amino acids. The CDR3 sequence is CSAESNDGFTDTQYF.

This sequence joins TRBV7-9 and TRBJ1-1. CDR1 is SEHNR and CDR2 is FQNEAQ in the germline V gene (reference sequence). This CDR3 has 11 amino acids. The CDR3: CASSLAPEAFF.

The genes are TRBV24-1 and TRBJ2-1; TCRdb returns TRBD2, unconfirmable since there is no DNA. Germline values: CDR1 KGHDR, CDR2 SFDVKD. The CDR3 extends over 19 amino acids. CDR3 amino acids: CATSDPEGSTSGSYNEQFF.

The rearrangement uses TRBV4-3 and TRBJ2-3; TCRdb gives TRBD2 as the D gene, but with no DNA this cannot be confirmed. This CDR3 spans 19 amino acids. Germline CDR1 and CDR2: LGHNA and YSLEER. Here the CDR3 reads CASSQRGTLAGGRGDTQYF.

This rearrangement joins TRBV20-1 to TRBJ2-7; TCRdb's D call of TRBD1 is untestable without DNA. The CDR3 is 15 amino acids. The germline CDR1 and CDR2 sequences are DFQATT and SNEGSKA (reference sequence). The CDR3 here is CSALLSRGVSYEQYF.

The chain is built from TRBV12-3 or TRBV12-4 and TRBJ1-1. The CDR3 has 14 residues. This CDR3 is CASSFYPQNTEAFF.

The chain carries TRBV20-1 and TRBJ1-2. This CDR3 spans 12 amino acids. From germline, CDR1 is DFQATT and CDR2 SNEGSKA (reference sequence). The chain's CDR3 is CSDKALGYGYTF.

The chain combines TRBV10-3 with TRBJ2-2. This CDR3 spans 12 amino acids. In germline, CDR1 is ENHRY, CDR2 SYGVKD. The CDR3: CATRTVTGELFF.

CDR3 amino acids: CASSFRDRAYEQYF. This chain joins TRBV6-2 or TRBV6-3 and TRBJ2-7; absent DNA, TCRdb's TRBD1 call cannot be checked. Germline V gene lookup returns CDR1 MNHEY and CDR2 SVGEGT. The CDR3 length is 14 residues.

The chain uses TRBV20-1 and TRBJ2-1; with no DNA, the TCRdb D assignment of TRBD2 cannot be verified. The germline V gene has CDR1 DFQATT and CDR2 SNEGSKA (reference sequence). The CDR3 length is 14 residues. CDR3 amino acids: CSARTATRYNEQFF.

The chain links TRBV7-3 to TRBJ1-2. CDR1 and CDR2 from the germline V gene are SGHTA and FQGTGA. The CDR3 sequence is 13 residues long. The CDR3 sequence: CASSLTPDLGYLF.

The chain has TRBV12-3 or TRBV12-4 and TRBJ2-2; TCRdb lists TRBD1, though no DNA is available to test this call. The CDR3 loop spans 12 amino acids. CDR3 region: CAEGGYTGELFF.

The chain has TRBV6-1 and TRBJ1-2. The CDR3 runs to 13 residues. The germline CDR1 and CDR2 sequences are MNHNS and SASEGT. The CDR3 loop is CASSVGQPYGYTF.

The chain couples TRBV5-1 to TRBJ2-3; checking the TCRdb D call of TRBD1 is not possible without DNA. CDR1 is SGHRS and CDR2 is YFSETQ in the germline V gene. CDR3 length equals 15 residues. The CDR3 sequence is CASSMVGTSTDTQYF.

This chain uses TRBV7-9 with TRBJ2-1; TCRdb picks TRBD1, but there is no DNA to check that call. Germline V gene data show CDR1 as SEHNR and CDR2 as FQNEAQ (reference sequence). The CDR3 has 14 residues. The CDR3: CASNSESGVMEQFF.

The rearrangement uses TRBV28 and TRBJ1-5. CDR3 length: 12 amino acids. Germline loops: CDR1 MDHEN, CDR2 SYDVKM. This CDR3 reads CASSLGVQPQHF.